This passage covers 12 T cell receptor beta chains from one sample sequenced in a study of cytomegalovirus exposure and HLA in healthy donors. It was with 60 Vbeta and 13 Jbeta primers that the PCR ran. The protocol was immunoSEQ multiplex PCR, while the TCRdb copy is restricted to in-frame clones and leaves out a portion. The sample has 60,000 to 70,000 clones, roughly 74% seen once. Sequencing was carried out using PBMCs. The receptors here all came from a middle-aged woman in good health and CMV-seropositive.

The rearrangement joins TRBV2 to TRBJ1-1; the D gene is possibly TRBD1 (5 bases). From germline, CDR1 is SNHLY and CDR2 FYNNEI. Trimming shortened V by 2 bases and J by 6 bases, and 10 bases separated the two germline ends. This CDR3 region has 13 residues. Here the CDR3 DNA reads TGTGCCAGCAGTGAACAGGGCAGCGCTGAAGCTTTCTTT. Amino acid sequence: CASSEQGSAEAFF.

The chain is built from TRBV4-1 and TRBJ2-1, with 10 bases lining up with TRBD2. This CDR3 spans 17 amino acids. V was clipped by 3 bases and J by 0 bases; unmatched bases: 5. Per the germline V gene, CDR1 is MGHRA and CDR2 is YSYEKL. The CDR3 DNA follows: TGCGCCAGCAGCCACGTGGAGCGGGGGGGCTCCTACAATGAGCAGTTCTTC. This codes for CASSHVERGGSYNEQFF.

The gene calls are TRBV19 and TRBJ2-7; perhaps TRBD1 as D (6 bases). Germline values: CDR1 LNHDA, CDR2 SQIVND (reference sequence). The CDR3 length is 13 residues. Deletions cut 8 bases from V and 0 bases from J, with 11 bases between. The CDR3 sequence: CASEKQGSYEQYF. The CDR3 coding sequence is TGTGCCAGTGAAAAACAGGGCTCCTACGAGCAGTACTTC.

The V call is TRBV2, the J call TRBJ2-3, with TRBD1 matching 7 bases. V shed 7 bases and J 9 bases; nucleotides not matched to a gene: 16. The CDR3 covers 15 residues. Germline V gene data show CDR1 as SNHLY and CDR2 as FYNNEI. The CDR3: CASISVNRGSGTQYF. CDR3 in DNA: TGTGCCAGCATTTCGGTTAACAGGGGATCGGGGACGCAGTATTTT. Based on the CDR3 plus reference TRBV2 and TRBJ2-3, the full variable domain is EPEVTQTPSHQVTQMGQEVILRCVPISNHLYFYWYRQILGQKVEFLVSFYNNEISEKSEIFDDQFSVERPDGSNFTLKIRSTKLEDSAMYFCASISVNRGSGTQYFGPGTRLTVL.

J is TRBJ2-2 and V is TRBV7-9; 7 nucleotides match TRBD1. This CDR3 contains 15 residues. Germline assignment: CDR1 SEHNR and CDR2 FQNEAQ (reference sequence). V was clipped by 5 bases and J by 2 bases; unmatched bases: 5. CDR3: CASSPGTANTGELFF. CDR3 nucleotides: TGTGCCAGCAGCCCCGGGACAGCTAACACCGGGGAGCTGTTTTTT.

This chain's CDR3 is CASSSDRVTQPQHF. The CDR3 DNA reads as TGTGCCAGCAGTTCGGACAGGGTAACTCAGCCCCAGCATTTT. This chain connects TRBV28 to TRBJ1-5, with 8 bases matching TRBD1. With V trimmed by 4 bases and J by 6 bases, 5 bases remained unmatched. CDR1 MDHEN and CDR2 SYDVKM come from the germline V gene. This CDR3 has 14 amino acids.

CDR3 residues: CASSSRDRDNTGELFF. In DNA, the CDR3 is TGCGCCAGCAGCTCAAGGGACAGGGATAACACCGGGGAGCTGTTTTTT. This sequence joins TRBV5-1 and TRBJ2-2; 9 nucleotides match TRBD1. The CDR3 loop spans 16 amino acids. With V trimmed by 3 bases and J by 2 bases, 5 bases remained unmatched. In germline, CDR1 is SGHRS, CDR2 YFSETQ.

The genes are TRBV7-2 and TRBJ1-4; 9 bases fit TRBD1. The CDR3 loop spans 15 amino acids. CDR1 is SGHTA, CDR2 FQGNSA, per germline. V lost 3 bases and J lost 4; bases outside the gene matches: 3. The CDR3 bases are TGTGCCAGCAGCTTGGGACAGGGCCGTAATGAAAAACTGTTTTTT. It yields the protein CASSLGQGRNEKLFF. Supplemented by reference TRBV7-2 and TRBJ1-4, the full variable domain reads GAGVSQSPSNKVTEKGKDVELRCDPISGHTALYWYRQSLGQGLEFLIYFQGNSAPDKSGLPSDRFSAERTGGSVSTLTIQRTQQEDSAVYLCASSLGQGRNEKLFFGSGTQLSVL.

The V and J genes are TRBV21-1 and TRBJ1-5; TRBD1 was called by the table and not checked on the DNA. TRBV21-1 is labeled a pseudogene. This CDR3 is 15 amino acids long. As DNA, the CDR3 is TGTGCCAGCAGCAACCGGACAGGGCGAGGTAAGGCCCAGCATTTT. This translates into CASSNRTGRGKAQHF.

CDR3 sequence reads: CATAGVDTEAFF. The DNA for the CDR3 is TGTGCCACCGCGGGGGTGGACACTGAAGCTTTCTTT. The J gene is TRBJ1-1, the V gene TRBV10-3; D possibly corresponds to TRBD1 (5 bases). The CDR3 spans 12 residues. V was trimmed by 10 bases and J by 3 bases, leaving 12 bases between them. Germline CDR1 reads ENHRY; CDR2 reads SYGVKD.

The rearrangement links TRBV7-2 to TRBJ1-5; 9 bases match TRBD1. V shed 6 bases and J 6 bases; nucleotides not matched to a gene: 6. Per germline, CDR1 SGHTA and CDR2 FQGNSA. The CDR3 has 14 amino acids. The CDR3 loop is CASRDRGLSQPQHF. The CDR3, as DNA: TGTGCCAGCAGGGACAGGGGCTTAAGTCAGCCCCAGCATTTT.

The chain couples TRBV5-1 to TRBJ1-4; TRBD1 matches 8 bases. This CDR3 comprises 14 residues. Trimming cost V 3 bases and J 8 bases; bases outside gene matches: 6. Germline V lookup: CDR1 SGHRS, CDR2 YFSETQ. CDR3 in amino acids: CASSSDRAEEKLFF. The CDR3 DNA sequence: TGCGCCAGCAGCTCGGACAGGGCTGAAGAAAAACTGTTTTTT. Drawing the rest from reference TRBV5-1 and TRBJ1-4, the complete variable domain is KAGVTQTPRYLIKTRGQQVTLSCSPISGHRSVSWYQQTPGQGLQFLFEYFSETQRNKGNFPGRFSGRQFSNSRSEMNVSTLELGDSALYLCASSSDRAEEKLFFGSGTQLSVL.